This T cell receptor beta chain was captured in a study of T cells after yellow fever vaccination. Study findings and constraints: Highly abundant clonotypes carried over from the bulk population could end up in FACS-sorted repertoires as contaminants.

Template switching by 5'RACE produced TCR cDNA, adding a universal primer site and UMIs. MiXCR was run by TCRdb on the 5' RACE reads, yielding one entry per CDR3 protein. The repertoire holds around 140,000 distinct CDR3 sequences, with less than 8.5% as singletons. This CDR3 is built from 15 residues. Germline V lookup: CDR1 SGHTA, CDR2 FQGTGA. V lost 3 bases, J lost 6 bases, and 14 bases lay in between. The sample holds many counts of this clonotype. Antigen: not known. The receptor comes from a man aged 25-45 years who received the YFV17D yellow fever vaccine. The sample here was CD4+ T cells sorted from PBMCs, taken 10 days after the yellow fever booster vaccination. V and J are TRBV7-3 and TRBJ2-2; D perhaps matches TRBD2 (5 bases). CDR3 residues: CASSLVPSFSGELFF. The CDR3 region has the DNA TGTGCCAGCAGCTTGGTGCCTAGCTTCTCCGGGGAGCTGTTTTTT.